The text below deals with one T cell receptor (beta chain). Per germline, CDR1 ENHRY and CDR2 SYGVKD. V lost 8 bases and J lost 3; bases outside the gene matches: 9. CDR3 length: 15 amino acids. The sample belongs to a study of blood T cell repertoires in COVID-19. Study-wide context: The study drew acute and convalescent COVID-19 samples from the United States, Italy and Spain. T cells, B-cell-depleted T cells, or PBMCs provided the cDNA or gDNA that served as material.

In the authors' workflow: Quantification of nucleated cells was approximated via reference gene primer amplification. Libraries were prepared by immunoSEQ multiplex PCR; TCRdb keeps only in-frame clonotypes and omits some of them. V and J calls and clone size are copied from that table; D and trimming were computed from the DNA. The data contain approximately 250,000 clones, roughly 86% of them singletons. Material: peripheral blood. The chain uses TRBV10-3 and TRBJ1-1, with 10 bases aligning to TRBD1. This receptor was taken from a woman between 55 and 75 years old who had recovered from COVID-19. DNA of the CDR3: TGTGCCATCCGGGACAGGGGCTCCCCGGACACTGAAGCTTTCTTT. Protein product: CAIRDRGSPDTEAFF.